This T cell receptor beta chain came from a study of T cell changes during pregnancy in multiple sclerosis. Method: immunoSEQ multiplex PCR; TCRdb's copy keeps in-frame clones and lacks some. The sample holds about 59,000 clones, nearly 95% seen once. This CDR3 has 13 amino acids. Trimming at V came to 6 bases and at J to 7 bases, leaving 11 bases not matched to a gene. From germline, CDR1 is SQVTM and CDR2 ANQGSEA. This chain connects TRBV29-1 to TRBJ2-7, with 8 bases that match TRBD1. The material sequenced was CD8+ T cells from peripheral blood mononuclear cells, taken in the third trimester of pregnancy. The clonotype originates from a female donor with multiple sclerosis, enrolled in a pregnancy study. CDR3 DNA: TGCAGCGTCCCGGCCGGGACAGGCAAAGAGCAGTACTTC. This encodes CSVPAGTGKEQYF.